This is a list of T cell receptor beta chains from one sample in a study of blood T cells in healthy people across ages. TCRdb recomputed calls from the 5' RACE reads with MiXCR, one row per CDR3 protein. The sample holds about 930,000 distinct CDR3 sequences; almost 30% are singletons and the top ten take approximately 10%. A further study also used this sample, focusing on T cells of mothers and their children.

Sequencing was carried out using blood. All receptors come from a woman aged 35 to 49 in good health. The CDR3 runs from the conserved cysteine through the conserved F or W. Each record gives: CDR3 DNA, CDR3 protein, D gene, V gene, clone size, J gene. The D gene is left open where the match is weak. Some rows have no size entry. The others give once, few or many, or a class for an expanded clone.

TGTGCCAGCAGTTTAGAGAGTAGGACCCAGTACTTC CASSLESRTQYF . TRBV12-3/TRBV12-4 many TRBJ2-5
TGCAGCACAAAACTCGAACAGGGGATCTATCAGCCCCAGCATTTT CSTKLEQGIYQPQHF TRBD1 TRBV29-1 . TRBJ1-5
TGTGCCAGCAGCTTAAGGACCAGGGGTGGTGAAAAACTGTTTTTT CASSLRTRGGEKLFF . TRBV7-2 . TRBJ1-4
TGCGCCAGCAGCCAAGAAGGGAAGAATCAGCCCCAGCATTTT CASSQEGKNQPQHF . TRBV4-3 few TRBJ1-5
TGTGCCAGCAGAGAAACTCGGACAGGGCCAGCTCAGCCCCAGCATTTT CASRETRTGPAQPQHF TRBD1 TRBV2 . TRBJ1-5
TGTGCCAGCAGTCCCACGGGAAGGAGCTCCAACGAGCAGTACTTT CASSPTGRSSNEQYF . TRBV12-3/TRBV12-4 . TRBJ2-7
TGTGCCAGCTTAGGGCGAGGGGTTGGCTACACCTTC CASLGRGVGYTF . TRBV13 few TRBJ1-2
TGTGCCAGCGGGGACAGGGGACCCCTCCACTTT CASGDRGPLHF TRBD1 TRBV12-3/TRBV12-4 few TRBJ1-6
TGTGCCAGCAGCCAAAAAGGGGACTTGAACACTGAAGCTTTCTTT CASSQKGDLNTEAFF . TRBV7-8 few TRBJ1-1
TGTGCCAGCAGTTACACCGGGACAGGGTCCTACAATGAGCAGTTCTTC CASSYTGTGSYNEQFF TRBD1 TRBV6-5 . TRBJ2-1
TGTGCCAGCAGGGGACAGGGGCAGAGCAATGAGCAGTACTTC CASRGQGQSNEQYF TRBD1 TRBV11-1 once TRBJ2-5
TGTGCCAGCAGCGGAAATACGGGGGTTCAAGAGACCCAGTACTTC CASSGNTGVQETQYF . TRBV9 . TRBJ2-5
TGTGCCAGCAGCTTTACGAGCGGGGTCAATGAGCAGTTCTTC CASSFTSGVNEQFF TRBD2 TRBV7-2 . TRBJ2-1
TGCAGTGCTAGAGACTACAGGGGGGGCACTGAAGCTTTCTTT CSARDYRGGTEAFF TRBD1 TRBV20-1 . TRBJ1-1
TGCAGCGCCGGGACAGCAAATAACTATGGCTACACCTTC CSAGTANNYGYTF TRBD1 TRBV29-1 few TRBJ1-2
TGTGCCAGCAGCTACGGGACAGGGTACAATGAGCAGTTCTTC CASSYGTGYNEQFF TRBD1 TRBV7-3 many TRBJ2-1
TGTGCCAGCAGCCAGGACAGGAGCTTCTATAATTCACCCCTCCACTTT CASSQDRSFYNSPLHF TRBD1 TRBV7-9 many TRBJ1-6
TGTGCCAGTAGTATACCCCAGGGACAGGGGCCCTCCTACGAGCAGTACTTC CASSIPQGQGPSYEQYF TRBD1 TRBV19 many TRBJ2-7
TGTGCCAGCAGCTTAGAAGGGACACCGTCCTACGAGCAGTACTTC CASSLEGTPSYEQYF . TRBV7-3 many TRBJ2-7
TGCGCCAGCAGCATCGACTACGGGGGAGGCTACACCTTC CASSIDYGGGYTF . TRBV5-1 . TRBJ1-2
TGCAGTGCTAACCTCAGGGGCAGAAACTATGGCTACACCTTC CSANLRGRNYGYTF . TRBV20-1 few TRBJ1-2
TGCAGTGCTAGGGGGACGGATAGCTCTGGAAACACCATATATTTT CSARGTDSSGNTIYF . TRBV20-1 once TRBJ1-3
TGTGCCAGCACCACCCTAAGGGGGAACACTGAAGCTTTCTTT CASTTLRGNTEAFF . TRBV3-1 few TRBJ1-1
TGTGCCAGCAGCCAGGCCGACAGGATCACAGATACGCAGTATTTT CASSQADRITDTQYF . TRBV4-2 many TRBJ2-3
TGCGCCAGCAGCCAAGATAACTTGGCAAGGCAGCCCCAGCATTTT CASSQDNLARQPQHF . TRBV4-3 large TRBJ1-5
TGCAGTGCTAGAGAGCAGGGACGGTGGGAATCACCCCTCCACTTT CSAREQGRWESPLHF . TRBV20-1 few TRBJ1-6